This T cell receptor beta chain was retrieved from a study of blood T cell repertoires in COVID-19. About the research overall: Specimens from acute and convalescent COVID-19 originated in the United States, Italy and Spain. PBMCs, B-cell-depleted T cells, or T cells were the source of the cDNA or gDNA that made up the material.

In the authors' workflow: Estimated nucleated cell counts came from reference gene primer amplification. The table came from immunoSEQ multiplex PCR; TCRdb's copy has only in-frame clones and leaves some out. V and J calls and clone size are as listed in that table; D and trimming were resolved from the DNA. The sample has roughly 120,000 clones; around 76% are singletons. V was trimmed by 0 bases and J by 0 bases, leaving 16 bases between them. The germline gives CDR1 SGHTS, CDR2 YDEGEE. The CDR3 loop spans 18 amino acids. Seattle patients were enrolled during active infection and followed longitudinally.

The sample was peripheral blood. This sequence originates from a man older than 75 with COVID-19, enrolled during active disease. The chain links TRBV5-8 to TRBJ1-5; TRBD1 might be the D (6 bases). CDR3 bases: TGTGCCAGCAGCTTGGGCAGGGGAAGGGTCTATAGCAATCAGCCCCAGCATTTT. Translating it yields CASSLGRGRVYSNQPQHF.